A single T cell receptor (beta chain) is shown here with its context. This sample was taken from a study of T-cell memory formation after mild COVID-19. The CDR3 contains 14 residues. Germline V CDR1 and CDR2: SQVTM, ANQGSEA. Trimming left V 4 bases short and J 4 bases short, with 15 bases between. Each CDR3 protein is one row after TCRdb ran MiXCR on the 5' RACE reads. Found here are approximately 170,000 distinct CDR3 sequences, roughly 13% of them singletons; the top ten hold 2.5% to 3.5%. V is TRBV29-1 and J is TRBJ2-3, with D possibly TRBD1 on 6 matching bases. The receptor was derived from a man aged 18-30 years who had mild COVID-19 (a few samples of this study predate the infection). Cell type and time point are not known. The sample consisted of PBMCs or a T cell subset sorted from them (not recorded which). The CDR3 nucleotides are TGCAGCGTTGCGAAGGACAGTAAACCAGATACGCAGTATTTT. It encodes CSVAKDSKPDTQYF.